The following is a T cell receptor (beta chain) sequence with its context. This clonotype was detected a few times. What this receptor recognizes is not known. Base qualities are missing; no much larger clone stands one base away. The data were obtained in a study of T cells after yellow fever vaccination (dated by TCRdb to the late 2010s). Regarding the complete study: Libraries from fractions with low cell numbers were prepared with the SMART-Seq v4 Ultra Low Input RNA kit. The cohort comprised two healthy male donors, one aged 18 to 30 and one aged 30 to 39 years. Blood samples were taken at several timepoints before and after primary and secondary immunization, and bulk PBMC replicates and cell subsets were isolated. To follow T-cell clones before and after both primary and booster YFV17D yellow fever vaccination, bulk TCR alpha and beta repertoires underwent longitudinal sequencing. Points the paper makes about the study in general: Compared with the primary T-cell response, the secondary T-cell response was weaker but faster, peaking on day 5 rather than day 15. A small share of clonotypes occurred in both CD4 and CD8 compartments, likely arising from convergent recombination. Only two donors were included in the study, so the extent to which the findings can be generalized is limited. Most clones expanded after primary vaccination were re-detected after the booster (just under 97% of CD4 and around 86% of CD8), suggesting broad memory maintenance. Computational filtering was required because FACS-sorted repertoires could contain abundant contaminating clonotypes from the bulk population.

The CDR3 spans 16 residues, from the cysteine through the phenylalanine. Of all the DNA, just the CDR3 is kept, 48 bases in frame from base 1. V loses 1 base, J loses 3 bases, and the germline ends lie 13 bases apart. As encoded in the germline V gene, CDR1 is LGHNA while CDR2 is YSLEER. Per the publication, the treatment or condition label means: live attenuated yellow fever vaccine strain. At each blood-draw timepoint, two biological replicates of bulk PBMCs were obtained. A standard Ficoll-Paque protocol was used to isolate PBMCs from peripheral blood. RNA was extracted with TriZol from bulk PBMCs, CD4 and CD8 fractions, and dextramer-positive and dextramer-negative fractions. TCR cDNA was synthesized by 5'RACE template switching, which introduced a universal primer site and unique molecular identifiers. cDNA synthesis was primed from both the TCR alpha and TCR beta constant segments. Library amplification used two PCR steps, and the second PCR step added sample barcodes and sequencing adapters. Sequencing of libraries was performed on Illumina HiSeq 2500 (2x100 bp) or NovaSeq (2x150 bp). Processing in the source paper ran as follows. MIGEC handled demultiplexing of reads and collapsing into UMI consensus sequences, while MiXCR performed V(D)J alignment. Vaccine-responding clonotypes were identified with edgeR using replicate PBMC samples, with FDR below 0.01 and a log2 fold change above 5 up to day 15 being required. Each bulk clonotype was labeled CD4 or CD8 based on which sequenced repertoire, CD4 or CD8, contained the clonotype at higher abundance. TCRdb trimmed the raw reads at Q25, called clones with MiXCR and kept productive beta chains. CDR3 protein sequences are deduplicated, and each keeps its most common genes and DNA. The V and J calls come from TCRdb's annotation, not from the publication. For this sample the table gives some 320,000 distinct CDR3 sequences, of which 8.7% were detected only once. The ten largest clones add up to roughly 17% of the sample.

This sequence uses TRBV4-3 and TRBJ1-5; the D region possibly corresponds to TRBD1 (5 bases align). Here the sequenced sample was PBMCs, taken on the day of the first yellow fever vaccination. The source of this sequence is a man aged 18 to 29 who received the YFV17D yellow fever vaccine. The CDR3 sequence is CASSQVRGGFNQPQHF. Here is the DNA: TGCGCCAGCAGCCAAGTAAGGGGAGGGTTCAATCAGCCCCAGCATTTT.